The present T cell receptor (beta chain) was sequenced within a study of blood T cell repertoires in COVID-19. Study-level information: Italy, Spain and the United States were the sources of the convalescent and acute COVID-19 samples.

Germline V CDR1 and CDR2: LNHDA, SQIVND (reference sequence). The CDR3 runs 11 residues. V was trimmed by 7 bases and J by 4 bases, leaving 7 bases between them. As processed by the authors: Cell counts per sample came from amplifying reference gene primers. This table comes from immunoSEQ multiplex PCR, and its TCRdb copy is limited to in-frame clones, with some not included. D and trimming come from the DNA, and the V and J calls and clone size come from that table. This sample has approximately 11,000 clones, with 84% found just once. The J gene is TRBJ1-2, the V gene TRBV19; D unclear. This TCR derives from a man aged 50-59 years with active COVID-19. Sequenced input: peripheral blood. The CDR3 loop reads CASNPGYGYTF. The DNA for the CDR3 is TGTGCCAGTAACCCGGGCTATGGCTACACCTTC.